This TCR beta chain was observed in a study of cytomegalovirus exposure and HLA in healthy donors. This PCR relied on a set of 60 Vbeta primers and 13 Jbeta primers. Authors' analysis steps: Later reanalysis found approximately 80 million unique TCR beta chains, around 9.9 million of them shared. This table comes from immunoSEQ multiplex PCR, and its TCRdb copy is limited to in-frame clones, with some not included. V and J calls and clone size are those listed in that table; D and trimming were worked out from the DNA. Among about 59,000 clones listed, more than 70% were seen once. V dropped 7 bases and J dropped 0; count of bases not matched to a gene: 8. Germline V gene lookup returns CDR1 MDHEN and CDR2 SYDVKM. The CDR3 has 16 residues.

This TCR was sampled from a man aged 30 to 45 in good health and CMV-seropositive. The sequenced sample consisted of PBMCs. The chain uses TRBV28 and TRBJ1-3; 8 bases line up with TRBD1. The CDR3 spells CASTSLGTGSGNTIYF. Here the CDR3 DNA reads TGTGCCAGCACCTCTTTAGGGACAGGCTCTGGAAACACCATATATTTT. Full variable domain (remainder filled in from reference TRBV28 and TRBJ1-3): DVKVTQSSRYLVKRTGEKVFLECVQDMDHENMFWYRQDPGLGLRLIYFSYDVKMKEKGDIPEGYSVSREKKERFSLILESASTNQTSMYLCASTSLGTGSGNTIYFGEGSWLTVV.